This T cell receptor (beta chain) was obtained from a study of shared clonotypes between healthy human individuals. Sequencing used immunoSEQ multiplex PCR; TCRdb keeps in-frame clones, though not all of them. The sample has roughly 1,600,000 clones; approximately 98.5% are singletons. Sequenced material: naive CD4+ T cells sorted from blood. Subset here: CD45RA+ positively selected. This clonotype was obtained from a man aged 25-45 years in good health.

CDR3 loop: CASSIELVRVHEQYF. The CDR3 DNA reads TGTGCCAGTAGTATTGAGTTGGTCAGGGTCCACGAGCAGTACTTC. V and J are TRBV19 and TRBJ2-7; possibly TRBD1 for D (5 bases). V was trimmed by 3 bases and J by 5 bases, leaving 17 bases between them. CDR3 length: 15 residues. The V gene's germline CDR1 is LNHDA and CDR2 SQIVND (reference sequence).